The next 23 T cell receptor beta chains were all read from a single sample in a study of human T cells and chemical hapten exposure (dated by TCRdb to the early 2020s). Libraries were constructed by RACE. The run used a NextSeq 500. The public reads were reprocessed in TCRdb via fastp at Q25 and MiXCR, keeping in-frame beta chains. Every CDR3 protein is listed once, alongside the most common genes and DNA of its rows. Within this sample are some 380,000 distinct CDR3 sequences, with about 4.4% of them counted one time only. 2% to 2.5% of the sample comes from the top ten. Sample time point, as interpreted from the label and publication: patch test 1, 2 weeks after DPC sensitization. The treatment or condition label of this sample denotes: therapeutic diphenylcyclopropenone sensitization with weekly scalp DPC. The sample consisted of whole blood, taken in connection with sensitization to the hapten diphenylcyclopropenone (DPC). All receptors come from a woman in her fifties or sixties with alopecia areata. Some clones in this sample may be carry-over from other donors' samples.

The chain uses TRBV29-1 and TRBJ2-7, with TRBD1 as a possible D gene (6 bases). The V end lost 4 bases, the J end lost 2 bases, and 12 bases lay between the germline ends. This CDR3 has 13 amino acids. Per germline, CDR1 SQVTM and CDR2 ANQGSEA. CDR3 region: CSVGGGQTYEQYF. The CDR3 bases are TGCAGCGTTGGTGGAGGACAGACCTACGAGCAGTACTTC.

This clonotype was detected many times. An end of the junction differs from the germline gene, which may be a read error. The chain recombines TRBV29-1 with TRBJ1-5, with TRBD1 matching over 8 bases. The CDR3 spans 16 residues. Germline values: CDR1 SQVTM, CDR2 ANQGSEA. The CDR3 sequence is CSVGQGAGGSDQPQHF. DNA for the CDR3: TGCAGCGTCGGTCAGGGGGCGGGGGGTAGCGATCAGCCCCAGCATTTT.

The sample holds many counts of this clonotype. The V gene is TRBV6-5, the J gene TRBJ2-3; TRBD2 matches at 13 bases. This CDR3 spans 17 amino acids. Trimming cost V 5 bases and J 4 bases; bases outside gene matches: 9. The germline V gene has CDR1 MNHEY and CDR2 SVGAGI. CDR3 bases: TGTGCCAGCAGTCCGAGTAGACTAGCGGGAGGACCAGATACGCAGTATTTT. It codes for CASSPSRLAGGPDTQYF.

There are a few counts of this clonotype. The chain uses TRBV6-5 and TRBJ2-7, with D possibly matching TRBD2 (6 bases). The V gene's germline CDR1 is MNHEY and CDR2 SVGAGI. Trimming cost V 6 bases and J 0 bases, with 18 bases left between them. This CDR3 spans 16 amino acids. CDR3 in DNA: TGTGCCAGCAGCTTAACTCCTGGACTACCCTCCTACGAGCAGTACTTC. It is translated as CASSLTPGLPSYEQYF.

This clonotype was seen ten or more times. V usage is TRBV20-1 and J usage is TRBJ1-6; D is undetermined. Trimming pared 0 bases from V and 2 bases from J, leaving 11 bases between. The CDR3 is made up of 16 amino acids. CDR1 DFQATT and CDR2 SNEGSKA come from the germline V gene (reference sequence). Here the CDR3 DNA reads TGCAGTGCTAGAGATTTGGAAGGGACCTATAATTCACCCCTCCACTTT. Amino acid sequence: CSARDLEGTYNSPLHF.

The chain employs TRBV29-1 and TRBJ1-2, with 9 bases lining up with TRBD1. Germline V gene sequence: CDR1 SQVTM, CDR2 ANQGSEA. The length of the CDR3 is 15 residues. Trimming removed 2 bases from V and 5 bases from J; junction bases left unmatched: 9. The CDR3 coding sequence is TGCAGCGTTGAATTTGAGACAGGGGGTTTATATGGCTACACCTTC. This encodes CSVEFETGGLYGYTF.

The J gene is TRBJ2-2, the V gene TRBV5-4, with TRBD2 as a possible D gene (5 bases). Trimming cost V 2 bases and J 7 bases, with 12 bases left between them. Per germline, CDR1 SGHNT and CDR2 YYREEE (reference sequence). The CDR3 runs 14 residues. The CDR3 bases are TGTGCCAGCAGCTTCCGGGGATCTGGCGGGGAGCTGTTTTTT. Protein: CASSFRGSGGELFF.

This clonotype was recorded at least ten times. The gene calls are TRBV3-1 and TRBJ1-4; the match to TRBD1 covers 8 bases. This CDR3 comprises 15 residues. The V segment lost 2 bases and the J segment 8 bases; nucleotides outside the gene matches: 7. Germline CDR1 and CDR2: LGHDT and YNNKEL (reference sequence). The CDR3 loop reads CASSQPGTGQEKLFF. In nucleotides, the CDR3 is TGTGCCAGCAGCCAACCCGGGACAGGCCAAGAAAAACTGTTTTTT.

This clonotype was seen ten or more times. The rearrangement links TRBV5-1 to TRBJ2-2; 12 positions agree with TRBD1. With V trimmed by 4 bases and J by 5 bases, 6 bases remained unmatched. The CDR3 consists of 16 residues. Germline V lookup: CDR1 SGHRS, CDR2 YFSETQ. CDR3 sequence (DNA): TGCGCCAGCAGCGGTGGGACAGGGGGCGCGACCGGGGAGCTGTTTTTT. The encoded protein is CASSGGTGGATGELFF.

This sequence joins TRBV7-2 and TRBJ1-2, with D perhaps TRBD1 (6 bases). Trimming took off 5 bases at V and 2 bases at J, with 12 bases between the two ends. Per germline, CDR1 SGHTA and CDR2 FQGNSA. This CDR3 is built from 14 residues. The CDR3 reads CASSQDSSNYGYTF. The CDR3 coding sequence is TGTGCCAGCAGCCAGGACAGTTCAAACTATGGCTACACCTTC. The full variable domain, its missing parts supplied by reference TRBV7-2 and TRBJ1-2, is GAGVSQSPSNKVTEKGKDVELRCDPISGHTALYWYRQSLGQGLEFLIYFQGNSAPDKSGLPSDRFSAERTGGSVSTLTIQRTQQEDSAVYLCASSQDSSNYGYTFGSGTRLTVV.

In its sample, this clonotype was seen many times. This chain's CDR3 is CASSGRLARGVSNQPQHF. Written as DNA, the CDR3 is TGTGCCAGCAGTGGACGCCTTGCCAGGGGGGTTAGCAATCAGCCCCAGCATTTT. This rearrangement joins TRBV6-2 or TRBV6-3 to TRBJ1-5, with 7 bases lining up with TRBD1. CDR3 length: 18 amino acids. The V gene's germline CDR1 is MNHEY and CDR2 SVGEGT. J gave up 0 bases and V 5 bases, and 13 bases lay outside the gene matches.

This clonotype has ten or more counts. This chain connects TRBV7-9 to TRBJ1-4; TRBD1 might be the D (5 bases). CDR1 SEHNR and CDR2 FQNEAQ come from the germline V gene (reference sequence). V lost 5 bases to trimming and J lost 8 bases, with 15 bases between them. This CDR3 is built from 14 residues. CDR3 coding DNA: TGTGCCAGCAGCCTGGGGCGGGGCTACGAAAAACTGTTTTTT. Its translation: CASSLGRGYEKLFF.

For the CDR3, the DNA is TGTGCCAGCAGTTTATTCCAGGGGATGGTTTCACCCCTCCACTTT. It specifies CASSLFQGMVSPLHF. The chain employs TRBV28 and TRBJ1-6; possibly TRBD1 for D (6 bases). CDR3 length: 15 amino acids. V was cut by 1 base and J by 9 bases, with 13 bases left in between. The germline CDR1 and CDR2 sequences are MDHEN and SYDVKM.

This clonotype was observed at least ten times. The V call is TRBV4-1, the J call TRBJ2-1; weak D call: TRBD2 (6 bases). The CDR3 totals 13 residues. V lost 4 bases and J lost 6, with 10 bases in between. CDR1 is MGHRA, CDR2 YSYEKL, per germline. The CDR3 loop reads CASSRLAPNEQFF. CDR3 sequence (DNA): TGCGCCAGCAGCCGCCTAGCGCCCAATGAGCAGTTCTTC.

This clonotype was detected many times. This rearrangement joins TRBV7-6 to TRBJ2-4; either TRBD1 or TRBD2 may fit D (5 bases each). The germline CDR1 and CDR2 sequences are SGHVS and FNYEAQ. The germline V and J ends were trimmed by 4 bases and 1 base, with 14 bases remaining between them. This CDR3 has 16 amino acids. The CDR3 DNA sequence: TGTGCCAGCAGCTCCAGGGTGGGGGTGGCCAAAAACATTCAGTACTTC. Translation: CASSSRVGVAKNIQYF. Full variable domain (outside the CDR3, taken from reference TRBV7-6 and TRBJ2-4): GAGVSQSPRYKVTKRGQDVALRCDPISGHVSLYWYRQALGQGPEFLTYFNYEAQQDKSGLPNDRFSAERPEGSISTLTIQRTEQRDSAMYRCASSSRVGVAKNIQYFGAGTRLSVL.

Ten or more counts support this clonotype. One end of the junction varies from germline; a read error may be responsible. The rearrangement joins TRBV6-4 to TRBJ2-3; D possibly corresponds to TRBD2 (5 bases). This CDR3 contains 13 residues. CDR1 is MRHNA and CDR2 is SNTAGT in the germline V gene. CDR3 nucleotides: TGTGCCAGCAGGGACTGGAGCACGAATACGCAGTATTTT. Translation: CASRDWSTNTQYF.

As DNA, the CDR3 is TGTGCCAGCAGCTTAGCCCCCCCATCCGGCAATGAGCAGTTCTTC. Amino acids: CASSLAPPSGNEQFF. The chain is built from TRBV7-2 and TRBJ2-1, with no clear D. The CDR3 has 15 amino acids. Trimming removed 0 bases at V and 6 bases at J, with 12 bases between. Germline CDR1 reads SGHTA; CDR2 reads FQGNSA.

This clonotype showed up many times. The CDR3 DNA is TGTGCCAGCAGTCCCCTGGGTCGGGGGGTCACAGATACGCAGTATTTT. Its translation: CASSPLGRGVTDTQYF. This rearrangement joins TRBV2 to TRBJ2-3; TRBD2 aligns across 7 bases. With V trimmed by 5 bases and J by 2 bases, 10 bases remained unmatched. Germline V gene sequence: CDR1 SNHLY, CDR2 FYNNEI. The CDR3 sequence is 16 residues long.

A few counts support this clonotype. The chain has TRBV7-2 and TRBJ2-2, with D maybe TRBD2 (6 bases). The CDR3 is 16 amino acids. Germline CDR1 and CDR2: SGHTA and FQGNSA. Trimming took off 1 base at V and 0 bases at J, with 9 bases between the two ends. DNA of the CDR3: TGTGCCAGCAGCTTAGGGGGCGGGGCGAACACCGGGGAGCTGTTTTTT. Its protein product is CASSLGGGANTGELFF.

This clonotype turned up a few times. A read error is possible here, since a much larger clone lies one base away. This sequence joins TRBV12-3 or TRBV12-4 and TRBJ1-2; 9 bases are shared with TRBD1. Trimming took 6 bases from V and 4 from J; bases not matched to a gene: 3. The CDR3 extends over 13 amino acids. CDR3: CASRPGQGYGYTF. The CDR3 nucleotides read TGTGCCAGCAGACCGGGACAGGGCTATGGCTACACCTTC.

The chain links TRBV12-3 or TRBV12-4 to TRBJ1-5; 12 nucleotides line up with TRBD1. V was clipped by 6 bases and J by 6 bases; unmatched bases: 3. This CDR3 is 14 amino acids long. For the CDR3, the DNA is TGTGCCAGCAGCCCGGGACAGGGGGCTCAGCCCCAGCATTTT. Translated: CASSPGQGAQPQHF.

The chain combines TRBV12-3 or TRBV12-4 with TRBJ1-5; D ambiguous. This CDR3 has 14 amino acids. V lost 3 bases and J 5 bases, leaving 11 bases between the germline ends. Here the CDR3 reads CASSFMTGDQPQHF. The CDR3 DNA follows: TGTGCCAGCAGTTTCATGACCGGGGATCAGCCCCAGCATTTT.

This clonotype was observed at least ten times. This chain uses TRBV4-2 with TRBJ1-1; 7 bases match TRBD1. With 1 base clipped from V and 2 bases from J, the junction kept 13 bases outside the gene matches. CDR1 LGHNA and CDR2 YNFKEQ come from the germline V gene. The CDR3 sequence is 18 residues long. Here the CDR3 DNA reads TGTGCCAGCAGCCAAGCCGGGACAGCACCTGGTAAAAACACTGAAGCTTTCTTT. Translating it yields CASSQAGTAPGKNTEAFF.